What follows describes a single T cell receptor beta chain. Its matching antigen is unknown. The entry originates in a study of shared clonotypes between healthy human individuals. Study conclusions and caveats: The authors expected sequencing depth to affect clonotype sharing among donors.

Sequencing used immunoSEQ multiplex PCR; TCRdb keeps in-frame clones, though not all of them. Of over a million clones in the sample, approximately 97% were seen once. V lost 1 base and J lost 7; bases outside the gene matches: 12. CDR3 size: 16 residues. From germline, CDR1 is LNHNV and CDR2 YYDKDF (reference sequence). The study drew all its donors from Caucasian adults living in Nashville, Tennessee. The sequence came from a man in his thirties or forties in good health. The rearrangement joins TRBV15 to TRBJ2-5; 7 bases map to TRBD1. Sequencing used naive CD4+ T cells sorted from blood. As to subset: CD45RA+ positively selected. This CDR3 is CATSRGPIQGSRTQYF. The CDR3 DNA sequence: TGTGCCACCAGCAGAGGTCCCATACAGGGGAGTAGGACCCAGTACTTC.